This T cell receptor beta chain was found in a study of control samples from healthy donors and cancer patients. The CDR3 is 13 residues long. Trimming shortened V by 5 bases and J by 3 bases, and 8 bases separated the two germline ends. The germline V gene has CDR1 SNHLY and CDR2 FYNNEI. Assay: immunoSEQ multiplex PCR; the TCRdb copy retains only in-frame clones and omits some. The data show roughly 170,000 clones, 91% seen once. This sequence joins TRBV2 and TRBJ1-5, with D hard to call. The specimen sequenced was blood. The receptor's source is a woman aged 40 to 50 in good health. The chain's CDR3 is CASSWSPNQPQHF. In nucleotides, the CDR3 is TGTGCCAGCAGTTGGAGTCCCAATCAGCCCCAGCATTTT.